This T cell receptor beta chain was captured by sequencing in a study of T-cell memory formation after mild COVID-19. Study-level results: CD8+ contracting clones occupied EMRA, while CD4+ ones occupied mainly CM and EM. Researchers could not confirm that second-wave clones peaking on day 37 targeted SARS-CoV-2.

TCRdb reprocessed the 5' RACE reads via MiXCR and lists one record per CDR3 protein. This sample has just over 300,000 distinct CDR3 sequences, with less than 20% found just once. Concerning this clonotype itself: Its antigen is currently unknown.

The source of this sequence is a man aged 18-30 years who had mild COVID-19 (a few samples of this study predate the infection). Cell type and time point are not known. Sequencing was performed on PBMCs or a T cell subset sorted from them (not recorded which).

The CDR3 bases are TGTGCCAGCCGACGGAGCATGAACACTGAAGCTTTCTTT. Its protein product is CASRRSMNTEAFF. V usage is TRBV6-5 and J usage is TRBJ1-1; the D is unclear. Germline loops: CDR1 MNHEY, CDR2 SVGAGI. This CDR3 spans 13 amino acids. Trimming took off 8 bases at V and 0 bases at J, with 10 bases between the two ends.